What follows are 17 T cell receptor beta chains derived from one specimen sequenced in a study of CD8+CD57+ T cells in acquired aplastic anemia (dated by TCRdb to 2016 to 2018). Sequencing was performed on an Illumina HiSeq 2000. Genomic DNA served as template for TCR beta VDJ combination and CDR3 sequence profiling. In-frame beta chains were kept once TCRdb had trimmed the public reads at Q25 with fastp and called clones with MiXCR. A single entry per CDR3 protein holds the most common genes and DNA from its merged rows. The sample includes over 200,000 distinct CDR3 sequences, with 61% observed a single time. Of the sample, 25% to 35% falls within the top ten clones. Sequencing was carried out using sorted CD4+, CD8+, or CD8+CD57+ T cells (not recorded which) from PBMCs. These receptors originate from a human donor in good health.

This clonotype appeared once. Here the CDR3 reads CSARGGQRSVTYNEQFF. DNA of the CDR3: TGCAGTGCTAGAGGGGGACAGCGCAGCGTGACATACAATGAGCAGTTCTTC. The chain uses TRBV20-1 and TRBJ2-1; 7 nucleotides match TRBD1. In germline, CDR1 is DFQATT, CDR2 SNEGSKA (reference sequence). V trimming: 1 base; J trimming: 4 bases; junction bases outside the gene matches: 13. The CDR3 contains 17 residues.

V is TRBV7-9 and J is TRBJ1-1; D is undetermined. Trimming took 5 bases from V and 1 from J, leaving 8 bases between them. The CDR3 runs 13 residues. CDR1 and CDR2 (germline): SEHNR, FQNEAQ (reference sequence). CDR3 sequence reads: CASSRTTNTEAFF. The CDR3 region has the DNA TGTGCCAGCAGCCGAACCACGAACACTGAAGCTTTCTTT.

As regards this clonotype: The conserved final phenylalanine or tryptophan is absent from the CDR3, which likely points to a read error. It is unclear where the CDR3 begins or ends on the DNA, so no DNA is shown, and the CDR3 is as TCRdb lists it. The V and J genes are TRBV7-2 and TRBJ2-7; the table's D call, TRBD2, was not checked against the DNA. The V gene's germline CDR1 is SGHTA and CDR2 FQGNSA. Including both end residues, the CDR3 is 8 amino acids long. CDR3 sequence: CASSQEGI.

V gene TRBV5-1 combines with J gene TRBJ2-1, with unresolved D. The V end was cut by 1 base, the J end by 9 bases, with 5 bases between. Germline V gene lookup returns CDR1 SGHRS and CDR2 YFSETQ. The CDR3 contains 11 residues. The CDR3 sequence: CASSLRLEQFF. DNA for the CDR3: TGCGCCAGCAGCTTGCGGCTTGAGCAGTTCTTC.

CDR3 in amino acids: CASSPGYPPPNYGYTF. The CDR3 coding sequence is TGTGCCAGCAGTCCGGGTTACCCTCCTCCAAACTATGGCTACACCTTC. V gene TRBV12-3 or TRBV12-4 combines with J gene TRBJ1-2; D gene uncertain. This CDR3 is 16 amino acids long. Trimming removed 5 bases at V and 2 bases at J, with 18 bases between.

The CDR3 coding sequence is TGTGCCAGCAGCTGCGACGCTTCCTACGAGCAGTACTTC. Amino acid sequence: CASSCDASYEQYF. The V and J genes are TRBV7-9 and TRBJ2-7; D call uncertain. Germline CDR1 SEHNR, CDR2 FQNEAQ (reference sequence). The CDR3 is 13 residues long. The germline V and J ends were trimmed by 4 bases and 1 base, with 8 bases remaining between them.

The gene calls are TRBV7-6 and TRBJ2-7, with 7 bases identical to TRBD1. The length of the CDR3 is 15 residues. Losses at the gene ends were 1 base for V and 0 bases for J; bases not matched to a gene: 3. Germline CDR1 and CDR2: SGHVS and FNYEAQ. CDR3 region: CASSLETGPSYEQYF. Written as DNA, the CDR3 is TGTGCCAGCAGCTTAGAGACAGGGCCCTCCTACGAGCAGTACTTC.

This clonotype came up a few times. This sequence joins TRBV2 and TRBJ2-7, with D unclear. CDR1 is SNHLY, CDR2 FYNNEI, per germline. Trimming shortened V by 7 bases and J by 1 base, and 8 bases separated the two germline ends. The CDR3 runs to 12 residues. CDR3: CASNPTSYEQYF. As DNA, the CDR3 is TGTGCCAGCAATCCGACGTCCTACGAGCAGTACTTC.

The table lists this clonotype with many counts. The CDR3 DNA follows: TGCGCCAGCAGCCAAGCTACCGCAGGGGGCACTGAAGCTTTCTTT. Amino acids: CASSQATAGGTEAFF. The genes are TRBV4-3 and TRBJ1-1; TRBD1 aligns across 7 bases. With 1 base clipped from V and 4 bases from J, the junction kept 6 bases outside the gene matches. The CDR3 is made up of 15 amino acids. Germline V gene sequence: CDR1 LGHNA, CDR2 YSLEER.

This clonotype was seen repeatedly, ten times or more. The chain couples TRBV7-8 to TRBJ2-7; 10 bases fit TRBD1. There are 12 residues in the CDR3. The ends lost 10 bases at V and 3 bases at J; junction bases unmatched: 3. Germline CDR1 reads SGHVS; CDR2 reads FQNEAQ. Here the CDR3 reads CATRTGGYEQYF. Here the CDR3 DNA reads TGTGCCACTCGGACAGGGGGCTACGAGCAGTACTTC.

The chain is built from TRBV24-1 and TRBJ1-4, with TRBD1 as a possible D gene (6 bases). The CDR3 is made up of 13 amino acids. Trimming removed 6 bases from V and 13 bases from J, with 17 bases in between. Looked up from germline, CDR1 is KGHDR and CDR2 is SFDVKD. For the CDR3, the DNA is TGTGCCACCAGTTACTCCTGGCAGGGGATACTGTTTTTT. Its protein product is CATSYSWQGILFF.

V and J are TRBV20-1 and TRBJ1-4; a possible D gene is TRBD1 (6 bases). Trimming took off 3 bases at V and 10 bases at J, with 18 bases between the two ends. CDR1 DFQATT and CDR2 SNEGSKA come from the germline V gene (reference sequence). CDR3 size: 14 residues. The CDR3 DNA sequence: TGCAGTGCTAGTCCGGACAGCCATTGGGGAAAACTGTTTTTT. Protein product: CSASPDSHWGKLFF.

The chain has TRBV15 and TRBJ1-6; 11 nucleotides match TRBD1. The CDR3 contains 16 residues. J was trimmed by 10 bases and V by 0 bases; bases with no gene match: 5. Germline-derived CDR1 and CDR2 are LNHNV and YYDKDF (reference sequence). The CDR3 nucleotides are TGTGCCACCAGCAGAGATCAGGGACAGGGGGACTCACCCCTCCACTTT. It encodes CATSRDQGQGDSPLHF.

In this sample, this clonotype turned up many times. This rearrangement joins TRBV20-1 to TRBJ2-3; no definite D call. V was trimmed by 1 base and J by 6 bases, leaving 5 bases between them. The CDR3 consists of 11 residues. CDR1 DFQATT and CDR2 SNEGSKA come from the germline V gene (reference sequence). CDR3 in amino acids: CSARVGDTQYF. The CDR3 nucleotides read TGCAGTGCTAGAGTGGGCGATACGCAGTATTTT.

This clonotype was seen ten or more times. V is TRBV6-5 and J is TRBJ2-3, with TRBD2 matching over 10 bases. The CDR3 has 15 amino acids. J gave up 4 bases and V 6 bases, and 7 bases lay outside the gene matches. Germline V gene data show CDR1 as MNHEY and CDR2 as SVGAGI. This CDR3 is CASRPGTSEADTQYF. Here the CDR3 DNA reads TGTGCCAGCAGACCAGGGACTAGCGAGGCAGATACGCAGTATTTT.

The rearrangement joins TRBV27 to TRBJ2-1; 10 bases are shared with TRBD1. Germline V gene lookup returns CDR1 MNHEY and CDR2 SMNVEV (reference sequence). The CDR3 totals 18 residues. Trimming cost V 6 bases and J 3 bases; bases outside gene matches: 14. In DNA form, the CDR3 reads TGTGCCAGCAGCCCGACAGGGGGCGGAATCGTCCGCTACAATGAGCAGTTCTTC. It codes for CASSPTGGGIVRYNEQFF.

This clonotype showed up many times. The chain links TRBV9 to TRBJ2-7, with D perhaps matching TRBD2 (6 bases). The germline gives CDR1 SGDLS, CDR2 YYNGEE. Trimming took off 4 bases at V and 6 bases at J, with 20 bases between the two ends. CDR3 size: 15 residues. The CDR3 reads CASSTSNSLRVEQYF. CDR3 coding DNA: TGTGCCAGCAGCACTAGCAACAGCCTTAGGGTCGAGCAGTACTTC.